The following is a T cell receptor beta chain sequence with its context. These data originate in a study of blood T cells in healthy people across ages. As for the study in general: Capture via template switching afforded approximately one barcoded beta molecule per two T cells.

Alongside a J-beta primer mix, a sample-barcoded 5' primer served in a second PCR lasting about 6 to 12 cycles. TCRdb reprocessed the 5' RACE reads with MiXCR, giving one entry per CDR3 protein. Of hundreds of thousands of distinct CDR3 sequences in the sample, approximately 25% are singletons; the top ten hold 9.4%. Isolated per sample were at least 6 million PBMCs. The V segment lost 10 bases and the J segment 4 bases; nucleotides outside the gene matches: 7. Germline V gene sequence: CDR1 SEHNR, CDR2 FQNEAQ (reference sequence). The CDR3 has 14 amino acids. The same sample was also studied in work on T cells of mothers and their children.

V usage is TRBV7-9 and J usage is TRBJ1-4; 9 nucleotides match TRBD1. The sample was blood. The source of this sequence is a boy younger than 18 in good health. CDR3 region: CAIRGDRDNEKLFF. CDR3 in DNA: TGTGCCATTAGAGGGGACAGGGATAATGAAAAACTGTTTTTT.